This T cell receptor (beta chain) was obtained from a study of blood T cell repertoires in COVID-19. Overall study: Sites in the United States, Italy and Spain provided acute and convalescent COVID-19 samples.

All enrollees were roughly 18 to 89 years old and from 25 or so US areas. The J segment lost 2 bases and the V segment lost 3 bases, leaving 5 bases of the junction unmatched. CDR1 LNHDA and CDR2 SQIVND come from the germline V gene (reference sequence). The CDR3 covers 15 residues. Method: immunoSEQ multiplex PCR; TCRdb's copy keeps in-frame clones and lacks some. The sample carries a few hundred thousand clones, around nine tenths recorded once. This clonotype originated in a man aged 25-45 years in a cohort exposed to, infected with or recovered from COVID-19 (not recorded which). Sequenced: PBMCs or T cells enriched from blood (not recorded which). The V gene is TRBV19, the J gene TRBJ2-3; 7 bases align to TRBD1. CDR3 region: CASSIGRGITDTQYF. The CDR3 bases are TGTGCCAGTAGTATTGGCAGGGGGATCACAGATACGCAGTATTTT.